The following is a T cell receptor beta chain sequence with its context. The data originate from a study of blood T cell repertoires in COVID-19. Repertoires were generated with immunoSEQ multiplex PCR, while TCRdb's copy carries only in-frame clones and drops some. The table includes 120,000 or so clones, roughly 69% detected once. The germline CDR1 and CDR2 sequences are SGHRS and YFSETQ. The CDR3 contains 16 residues. With V trimmed by 0 bases and J by 4 bases, 8 bases remained unmatched. The TCR sequence derives from a woman in her 70s with acute or convalescent COVID-19. The material sequenced was peripheral blood. V gene TRBV5-1 combines with J gene TRBJ2-7; 9 bases match TRBD1. The CDR3 sequence is CASSLVDRGLVYEQYF. Written as DNA, the CDR3 is TGCGCCAGCAGCTTGGTGGACAGGGGCCTCGTTTACGAGCAGTACTTC.